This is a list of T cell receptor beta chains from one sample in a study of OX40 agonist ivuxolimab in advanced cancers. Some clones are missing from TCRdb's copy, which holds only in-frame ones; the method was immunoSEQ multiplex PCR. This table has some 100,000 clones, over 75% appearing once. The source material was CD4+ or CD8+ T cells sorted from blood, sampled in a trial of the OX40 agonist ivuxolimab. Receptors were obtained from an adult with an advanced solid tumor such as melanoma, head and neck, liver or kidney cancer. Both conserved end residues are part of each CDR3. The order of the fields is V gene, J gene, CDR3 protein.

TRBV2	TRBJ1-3	CASSATGNTIYF
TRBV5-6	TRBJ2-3	CASSLKGVGTDTQYF
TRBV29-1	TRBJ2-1	CSVMPGGPHNEQFF
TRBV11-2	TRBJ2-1	CASSELVQGGPYNEQFF
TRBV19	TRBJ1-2	CASSLWGAADGYTF
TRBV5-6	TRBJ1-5	CASSYWTGVESNQPQHF
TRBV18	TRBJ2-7	CASSRGTSGPTYEQYF
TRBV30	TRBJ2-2	CAWSVEGTTGELFF
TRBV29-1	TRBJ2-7	CSVEVGTVTYEQYF
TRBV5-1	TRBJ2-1	CASSLGMIDGEQFF
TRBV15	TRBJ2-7	CATSRGSSVYEQYF
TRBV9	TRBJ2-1	CASSVSTGEYNEQFF
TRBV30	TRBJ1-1	CAWSVLGTGWTEAFF
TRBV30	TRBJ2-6	CAWTQDNSGANVLTF
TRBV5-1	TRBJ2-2	CASSLAAAGGPNTGELFF
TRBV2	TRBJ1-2	CASRRDSNYGYTF
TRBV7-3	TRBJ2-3	CASSLREEGDTQYF
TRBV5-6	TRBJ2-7	CASRQRGSSYEQYF
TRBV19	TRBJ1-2	CASAPPDNYGYTF
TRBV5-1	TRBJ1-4	CASSLEGQFNEKLFF
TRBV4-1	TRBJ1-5	CASSQVGQPQHF
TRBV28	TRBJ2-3	CASGRTGTDTQYF
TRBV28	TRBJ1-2	CASDSHYGYTF
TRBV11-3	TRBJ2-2	CASSLRTDTGELFF
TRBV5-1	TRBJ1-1	CASSLLGGHEAFF
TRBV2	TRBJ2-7	CASSERDFSYEQYF
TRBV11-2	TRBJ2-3	CASSSADRGLADTQYF
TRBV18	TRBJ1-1	CASSPVPGQGEAFF
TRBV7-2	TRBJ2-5	CASSLGGTGSQETQYF
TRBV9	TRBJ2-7	CASSAETGSWDEQYF
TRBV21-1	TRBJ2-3	CASSTASIVGESGQGITQYF
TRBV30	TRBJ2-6	CAWSGNRAGANVLTF
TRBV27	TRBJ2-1	CASSKASGPSYNEQFF
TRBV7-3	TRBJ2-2	CASSSLGGGNTGELFF
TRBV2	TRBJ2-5	CAVRGLAGVETQYF
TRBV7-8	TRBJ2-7	CASSLTDSGGYEQYF
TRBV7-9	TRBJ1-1	CASALSRGGVTEAFF
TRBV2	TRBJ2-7	CASSEEAESEQYF
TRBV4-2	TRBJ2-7	CASGSGDSDEQYF
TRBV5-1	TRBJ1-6	CASSLQGHNSPLHF
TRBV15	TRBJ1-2	CATSRDVRTASNYGYTF
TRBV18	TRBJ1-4	CASSPEISREKLFF
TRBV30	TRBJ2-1	CAWIAGMGNEQFF
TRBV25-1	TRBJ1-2	CASSASKGGYTF
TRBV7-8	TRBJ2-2	CASSPRQGATGELFF